This TCR beta chain came from a study of regulatory T cells in long-lasting Graves disease. Arm-PCR with iRepertoire HTBI primers amplified the CDR3 regions for these TCR beta libraries. Each CDR3 protein is one row after TCRdb ran MiXCR on the multiplex PCR reads. This sample has hundreds of thousands of distinct CDR3 sequences, with about 16% found just once. Trimming pared 1 base from V and 5 bases from J, leaving 26 bases between. The CDR3 is 19 residues long. The V gene's germline CDR1 is LGHNA and CDR2 YSLEER. Indicated time point: newly diagnosed GD, antithyroid drugs for less than 3 months. TCR sequences were obtained from RNA taken from PBMCs.

Sequenced material: peripheral blood mononuclear cells (PBMCs), taken at new diagnosis, from a patient treated with antithyroid drugs. This clonotype was obtained from a female donor with Graves disease. The rearrangement uses TRBV4-3 and TRBJ1-2; D gene unclear. The CDR3 nucleotides are TGCGCCAGCAGCCAAGCCTTGTATAAGTACAGTCGAAAGTTTTATGGCTACACCTTC. Residues: CASSQALYKYSRKFYGYTF.